Listed here are 18 T cell receptor beta chains from one sample, sequenced in a study of blood T cells in healthy people across ages. A sample-barcoded 5' primer and a J-beta primer mix were used in a second PCR of roughly 6 to 12 cycles. TCRdb re-called the 5' RACE reads with MiXCR, one entry per CDR3 protein. The sample yields about 1.4 million distinct CDR3 sequences, around 55% seen once. Source material: blood. The receptor set was obtained from a man younger than 35 in good health.

The genes are TRBV7-8 and TRBJ1-5; a possible D gene is TRBD1 (5 bases). V was shortened by 0 bases and J by 0 bases, with 15 bases between the two germline ends. This CDR3 is 18 amino acids long. CDR1 and CDR2 from the germline V gene are SGHVS and FQNEAQ. DNA of the CDR3: TGTGCCAGCAGCTTAGCGTGTAGGGGTAGGGTTAGCAATCAGCCCCAGCATTTT. It specifies CASSLACRGRVSNQPQHF.

The rearrangement uses TRBV12-3 or TRBV12-4 and TRBJ2-7; D gene ambiguous. Trimming removed 6 bases at V and 3 bases at J, with 15 bases between. CDR3 size: 14 residues. DNA of the CDR3: TGTGCCAGCAGACCGACACAGAGAAGCTACGAGCAGTACTTC. Translating gives CASRPTQRSYEQYF.

This chain connects TRBV18 to TRBJ2-1; 14 bases are a match to TRBD2. The CDR3 spans 17 residues. Unmatched junction bases numbered 13, after V lost 6 bases and J lost 9 bases. The germline gives CDR1 KGHSH, CDR2 LQKENI. This chain's CDR3 is CASSGTAGTSGRGEQFF. The CDR3 DNA reads as TGTGCCAGCTCGGGGACAGCCGGGACTAGCGGGAGAGGTGAGCAGTTCTTC.

The V and J genes are TRBV20-1 and TRBJ2-1; TRBD1 or TRBD2 may be the D gene (5 bases each). Germline assignment: CDR1 DFQATT and CDR2 SNEGSKA (reference sequence). The CDR3 spans 16 residues. The V end was cut by 0 bases, the J end by 6 bases, with 18 bases between. This CDR3 reads CSARDPGISRGNEQFF. In DNA, the CDR3 is TGCAGTGCTAGAGACCCCGGGATTTCGAGGGGCAATGAGCAGTTCTTC.

Concerning this clonotype itself: This may be a read error: a much more frequent sequence differs by one nucleotide. The V gene is TRBV20-1, the J gene TRBJ2-1; 7 bases are a match to TRBD1. The DNA end favors TRBJ2-7, so the J call may be wrong. CDR1 is DFQATT and CDR2 is SNEGSKA in the germline V gene (reference sequence). This CDR3 is built from 13 residues. The CDR3 region has the DNA TGCAGTGCTAAAGGGACAGATTACAATGAGCAGTACTTC. Translated, it gives CSAKGTDYNEQYF.

The chain joins TRBV7-2 to TRBJ2-7, with D maybe TRBD1 (6 bases). V gave up 5 bases and J gave up 3 bases, with 20 bases separating them. From germline, CDR1 is SGHTA and CDR2 FQGNSA. The CDR3 loop spans 16 amino acids. CDR3 amino acids: CASSPSGGHLLYEQYF. Written as DNA, the CDR3 is TGTGCCAGCAGCCCTAGTGGGGGACACCTCCTCTACGAGCAGTACTTC.

The genes are TRBV6-2 or TRBV6-3 and TRBJ2-3, with 8 bases aligning to TRBD1. The CDR3 totals 16 residues. Trimming took 9 bases from V and 7 from J; bases not matched to a gene: 18. The germline CDR1 and CDR2 sequences are MNHEY and SVGEGT. CDR3 nucleotides: TGTGCCAGTAGGTCAAAGAGACAGGGGCTAAGGAATACGCAGTATTTT. The encoded protein is CASRSKRQGLRNTQYF.

This clonotype was counted a few times. The chain uses TRBV4-1 and TRBJ2-4, with a possible D match to TRBD2 (5 bases). Germline loops: CDR1 MGHRA, CDR2 YSYEKL. The V end lost 4 bases, the J end lost 2 bases, and 18 bases lay between the germline ends. The CDR3 extends over 17 amino acids. The CDR3 is CASSPVRGTGTKNIQYF. For the CDR3, the DNA is TGCGCCAGCAGCCCAGTTCGGGGTACGGGAACCAAAAACATTCAGTACTTC.

The chain employs TRBV27 and TRBJ2-7; 7 bases map to TRBD1. Losses at the gene ends were 5 bases for V and 4 bases for J; bases not matched to a gene: 11. The germline V gene has CDR1 MNHEY and CDR2 SMNVEV (reference sequence). This CDR3 contains 15 residues. CDR3 amino acids: CASSPDPGQTYEQYF. CDR3 in DNA: TGTGCCAGCAGTCCCGACCCGGGACAGACTTACGAGCAGTACTTC.

This clonotype appeared a few times. The chain links TRBV12-3 or TRBV12-4 to TRBJ1-2; unclear D gene. This CDR3 spans 14 amino acids. Trimming cost V 5 bases and J 6 bases, with 16 bases left between them. The CDR3 DNA sequence: TGTGCCAGCAGTAACAGCAGCCGGTTGGATGGCTACACCTTC. It yields the protein CASSNSSRLDGYTF.

The V call is TRBV10-3, the J call TRBJ1-1; possibly TRBD1 for D (6 bases). The CDR3 spans 11 residues. Trimming took 3 bases from V and 9 from J, leaving 8 bases between them. CDR1 and CDR2 from the germline V gene are ENHRY and SYGVKD. The CDR3 is CAISETGKAFF. CDR3 nucleotides: TGTGCCATCAGTGAAACAGGGAAAGCTTTCTTT.

This clonotype has just one count. The rearrangement joins TRBV20-1 to TRBJ2-1; 14 bases align to TRBD2. The V gene's germline CDR1 is DFQATT and CDR2 SNEGSKA (reference sequence). The CDR3 has 18 amino acids. J was trimmed by 1 base and V by 1 base; bases with no gene match: 6. The CDR3 loop is CSARGGLAGARSYNEQFF. In DNA, the CDR3 is TGCAGTGCTAGAGGGGGACTAGCGGGAGCCCGGTCCTACAATGAGCAGTTCTTC.

This rearrangement joins TRBV20-1 to TRBJ1-2; the D is unclear. The germline gives CDR1 DFQATT, CDR2 SNEGSKA (reference sequence). The CDR3 is made up of 12 amino acids. V lost 6 bases and J lost 4, with 12 bases in between. Here the CDR3 reads CSAPGPLYGYTF. CDR3 DNA: TGCAGTGCCCCCGGGCCCCTCTATGGCTACACCTTC.

The chain joins TRBV7-9 to TRBJ1-4; TRBD1 matches at 8 bases. Germline CDR1 reads SEHNR; CDR2 reads FQNEAQ (reference sequence). This CDR3 has 15 residues. Unmatched junction bases numbered 6, after V lost 6 bases and J lost 3 bases. DNA for the CDR3: TGTGCCAGCAGAAAACTGGGACAGGCTAATGAAAAACTGTTTTTT. This encodes CASRKLGQANEKLFF.

The genes are TRBV6-5 and TRBJ2-7; D possibly matches TRBD1 or TRBD2 (6 bases each). Germline CDR1 is MNHEY and CDR2 is SVGAGI. The CDR3 consists of 15 residues. V was shortened by 2 bases and J by 3 bases, with 14 bases between the two germline ends. CDR3 coding DNA: TGTGCCAGCAGTTACAGAGGGGGGCCACACTACGAGCAGTACTTC. Residues: CASSYRGGPHYEQYF.

The chain is built from TRBV5-1 and TRBJ1-2; D is ambiguous. The V gene lost 9 bases and the J gene lost 8 bases, with 20 bases spanning the gap. The length of the CDR3 is 13 residues. The germline CDR1 and CDR2 sequences are SGHRS and YFSETQ. The CDR3 nucleotides read TGCGCCAACAGTGCGCTGGAGGGTCCGGGCTACACCTTC. This encodes CANSALEGPGYTF.

In the case of this clonotype: Sequence at one end of the junction differs from germline and may be a read error. The rearrangement links TRBV4-2 to TRBJ2-1; TRBD2 matches 8 bases. From germline, CDR1 is LGHNA and CDR2 YNFKEQ. CDR3 length: 16 residues. The DNA of the CDR3 is TGTGCCAGCAGCGAAGAGGTTCCAGCGGGAGCTAATGAGCAGTTCTTC. It is translated as CASSEEVPAGANEQFF.

The chain uses TRBV6-1 and TRBJ1-1; no clear D gene. Germline CDR1 MNHNS, CDR2 SASEGT. This CDR3 spans 14 amino acids. Trimming shortened V by 3 bases and J by 8 bases, and 16 bases separated the two germline ends. CDR3 residues: CASSDSGLSQEAFF. The CDR3 bases are TGTGCCAGCAGTGACTCAGGCCTTTCCCAGGAAGCTTTCTTT.